These T cell receptor beta chains were read from a single sample in a study of T cells in Graves' hyperthyroidism and ophthalmopathy. TCRdb re-analysed the multiplex PCR reads in MiXCR, keeping a single row per CDR3 protein. The sample has approximately 300,000 distinct CDR3 sequences; roughly 15% are singletons. Specimen: blood. The receptor set was obtained from a man aged 25 to 45 with Graves' hyperthyroidism. The CDR3 runs from the conserved cysteine through the conserved F or W. A D gene is named only where the DNA matches it firmly. Not all rows give a size; the values are once, few, many and, for expanded clones, a class.

j_call v_call clone_size cdr3_length d_call cdr3_nt cdr3_aa
TRBJ2-1 TRBV6-1 . 13 . TGTGCCAGCAGACAGGGCGGTTCGGATGAGCAGTTCTTC CASRQGGSDEQFF
TRBJ2-5 TRBV3-1 . 15 . TGTGCCAGCAGCCAAGCGGGCCTGCGGCAAGAGACCCAGTACTTC CASSQAGLRQETQYF
TRBJ2-2 TRBV20-1 . 15 . TGCAGTGCGAGACCGGGGCACTCGAGCACCGGGGAGCTGTTTTTT CSARPGHSSTGELFF
TRBJ2-7 TRBV14 few 15 TRBD1 TGTGCCAGCAGCCAAGGACAGGGGGCGGCGTGGGAGCAGTACTTC CASSQGQGAAWEQYF
TRBJ2-7 TRBV10-3 many 13 TRBD1 TGTGCCATCAAGGGGACAGAGACCTACGAGCAGTACTTC CAIKGTETYEQYF
TRBJ2-5 TRBV7-8 many 13 . TGTGCCAGCAGCCTGGACTTCCAAGAGACCCAGTACTTC CASSLDFQETQYF
TRBJ1-1 TRBV6-1 many 15 . TGTGCCAGCCTGAAGAGGCCTGACCTGAACACTGAAGCTTTCTTT CASLKRPDLNTEAFF
TRBJ1-6 TRBV20-1 few 13 TRBD1 TGCAGTGCTAGACAGGGGGTTGATTCACCCCTCCACTTT CSARQGVDSPLHF
TRBJ2-7 TRBV3-1 . 15 . TGTGCCAGCAGCATAGACTGGGACCTCCGTGGCGAGCTGTACTTC CASSIDWDLRGELYF
TRBJ2-4 TRBV12-3/TRBV12-4 . 16 TRBD2 TGTGCCAGCAGCAGAGGAGCGGGAAGAGTGAAAGACATTCAGTACTTC CASSRGAGRVKDIQYF
TRBJ1-6 TRBV7-3 once 13 TRBD1 TGTGCCAGCAGCATGGACAGGGCTTCACCCCTCCACTTT CASSMDRASPLHF
TRBJ1-1 TRBV7-9 few 14 . TGTGCCAGCAGCTTAGCCGGGTTTGGCCCTGAAGCTTTCTTT CASSLAGFGPEAFF
TRBJ1-3 TRBV6-1 . 16 . TGTGCCAGCAGTGATCTTGCCGGCCAGCGAGGAAACACCATATATTTT CASSDLAGQRGNTIYF
TRBJ2-3 TRBV28 few 15 TRBD2 TGTGCCAGCACCAACCCCGGACTAGCGGCAGATACGCAGTATTTT CASTNPGLAADTQYF
TRBJ2-7 TRBV28 many 16 TRBD2 TGTGCCAGCAGTTCTGACCGCGCGGGAGTTGAATACGAGCAGTACTTC CASSSDRAGVEYEQYF
TRBJ2-7 TRBV4-1 few 15 TRBD1 TGCGCCAGCAGCCAAGCCTCGGGACAGGGACACGAGCAGTACTTC CASSQASGQGHEQYF
TRBJ2-2 TRBV9 . 14 . TGTGCCAGCAGCGTAGCCGGGAACCCCGGGGAGCTGTTTTTT CASSVAGNPGELFF
TRBJ1-5 TRBV12-3/TRBV12-4 many 13 . TGTGCCAGCAGATCAGGGTTCAATCAGCCCCAGCATTTT CASRSGFNQPQHF
TRBJ2-3 TRBV20-1 . 13 . TGCAGTGCTAGAGACCTTCGCACAGATACGCAGTATTTT CSARDLRTDTQYF
TRBJ2-1 TRBV2 many 22 TRBD2 TGTGCCAGCAGTTACAACCTACGTGTACCGGGACTAGCGGGAGCCTGGGACAATGAGCAGTTCTTC CASSYNLRVPGLAGAWDNEQFF
TRBJ2-1 TRBV5-1 many 16 TRBD2 TGCGCCAGCAGCTTGGCCCTAGCGGGAGGGTGGAATGAGCAGTTCTTC CASSLALAGGWNEQFF
TRBJ2-1 TRBV2 few 12 TRBD2 TGTGCCAGAAGAATCCTAGCGGGCTCTACGTTCTTC CARRILAGSTFF
TRBJ1-5 TRBV24-1 . 17 . TGTGCCACCAGTTCAGGGCCCGTCTCTACGAGCAATCAGCCCCAGCATTTT CATSSGPVSTSNQPQHF
TRBJ2-7 TRBV7-9 few 15 . TGTGCCAGCAGCATCATAGCAGGGTCCTCCTACGAGCAGTACTTC CASSIIAGSSYEQYF
TRBJ1-2 TRBV7-3 many 14 . TGTGCCAGCAGCCCTCAGGGCGCGGACTATGGCTACACCTTC CASSPQGADYGYTF
TRBJ2-6 TRBV7-3 many 17 . TGTGCCAGCAGCTTACCAGGGACAAGGCCTGGGGCCAACGTCCTGACTTTC CASSLPGTRPGANVLTF
TRBJ2-1 TRBV15 few 15 TRBD2 TGTGCCACCAGCAGAGGGCTAGCGGGAAGTCAGGAGCAGTTCTTC CATSRGLAGSQEQFF
TRBJ2-1 TRBV29-1 many 14 TRBD2 TGCAGCGTTGGGACCCCAGCGGGAGGTACTGAGCAGTTCTTC CSVGTPAGGTEQFF
TRBJ2-2 TRBV30 . 17 TRBD1 TGTGCCTGGAGTTTAGGACAGGGGGCAAGTCGTGGCGGGGAGCTGTTTTTT CAWSLGQGASRGGELFF
TRBJ2-7 TRBV3-1 many 12 . TGTGCCAGCAGCCAAGCGAGGTACGAGCAGTACTTC CASSQARYEQYF
TRBJ2-1 TRBV6-6 many 17 . TGTGCCAGCAGTTACTCGCCGAGGATAGCCCCTGGTGGGGAGCAGTTCTTC CASSYSPRIAPGGEQFF
TRBJ1-1 TRBV12-3/TRBV12-4 many 14 . TGTGCCAGCAGTTTAACTCAAGGGATCACTGAAGCTTTCTTT CASSLTQGITEAFF
TRBJ1-1 TRBV28 many 12 . TGTGCCACCAACCTCCTCTCCACTGAAGCTTTCTTT CATNLLSTEAFF
TRBJ2-3 TRBV29-1 many 14 TRBD1 TGCAGCTCCCCCACAGGGGCTAGCACAGATACGCAGTATTTT CSSPTGASTDTQYF
TRBJ1-5 TRBV2 many 15 . TGTGCCAGCAGTGCACCGATGGGACGGAATCAGCCCCAGCATTTT CASSAPMGRNQPQHF
TRBJ2-7 TRBV28 many 11 TRBD2 TGTGCCAGCCGGGACTACCACGAGCAGTACTTC CASRDYHEQYF
TRBJ2-1 TRBV7-8 many 17 TRBD1 TGTGCCAGCAGCTTCCCCACACAGGGGCCACACTACAATGAGCAGTTCTTC CASSFPTQGPHYNEQFF